This T cell receptor beta chain came from a study of OX40 agonist ivuxolimab in advanced cancers. The wider study: A mean age of about 59 years, range about 20 to 79, was recorded, and 82.7% were male. In three patients, partial responses were observed, one with hepatocellular carcinoma and two with cutaneous melanoma.

Libraries were prepared by immunoSEQ multiplex PCR; TCRdb keeps only in-frame clonotypes and omits some of them. The sample holds about 40,000 clones, approximately 79% seen once. The CDR3 has 15 amino acids. The germline V and J ends were trimmed by 5 bases and 3 bases, with 16 bases remaining between them. The V gene's germline CDR1 is SEHNR and CDR2 FQNEAQ (reference sequence). The material was CD4+ or CD8+ T cells sorted from blood, obtained in a trial of the OX40 agonist ivuxolimab. The chain carries TRBV7-9 and TRBJ1-1, with D possibly being TRBD1 (5 bases). The TCR was taken from an adult with an advanced solid tumor such as melanoma, head and neck, liver or kidney cancer. The CDR3 region is CASSPGPVRDTEAFF. In nucleotides, the CDR3 is TGTGCCAGCAGCCCAGGGCCTGTTAGGGACACTGAAGCTTTCTTT.